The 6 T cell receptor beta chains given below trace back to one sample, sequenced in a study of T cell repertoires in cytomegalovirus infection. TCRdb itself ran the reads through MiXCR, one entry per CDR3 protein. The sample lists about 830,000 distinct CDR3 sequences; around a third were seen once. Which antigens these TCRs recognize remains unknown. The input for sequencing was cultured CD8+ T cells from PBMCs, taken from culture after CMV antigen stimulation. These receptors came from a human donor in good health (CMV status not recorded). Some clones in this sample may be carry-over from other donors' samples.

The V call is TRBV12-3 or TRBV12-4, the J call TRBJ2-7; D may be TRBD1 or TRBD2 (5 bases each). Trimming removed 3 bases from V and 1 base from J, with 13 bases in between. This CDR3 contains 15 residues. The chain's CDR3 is CASSLRRDHSYEQYF. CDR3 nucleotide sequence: TGTGCCAGCAGTTTGCGCAGGGACCATTCCTACGAGCAGTACTTC.

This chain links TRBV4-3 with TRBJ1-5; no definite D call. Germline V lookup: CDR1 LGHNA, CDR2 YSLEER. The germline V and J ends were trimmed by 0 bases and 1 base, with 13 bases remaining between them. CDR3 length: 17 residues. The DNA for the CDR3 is TGCGCCAGCAGCCAAGACCTCGAGGAACAGAGCAATCAGCCCCAGCATTTT. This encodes CASSQDLEEQSNQPQHF.

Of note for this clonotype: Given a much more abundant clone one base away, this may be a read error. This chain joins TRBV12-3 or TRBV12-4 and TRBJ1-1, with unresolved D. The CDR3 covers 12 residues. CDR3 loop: CAGSSTVTEAFF. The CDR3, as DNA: TGTGCCGGCAGTTCCACCGTCACTGAAGCTTTCTTT.

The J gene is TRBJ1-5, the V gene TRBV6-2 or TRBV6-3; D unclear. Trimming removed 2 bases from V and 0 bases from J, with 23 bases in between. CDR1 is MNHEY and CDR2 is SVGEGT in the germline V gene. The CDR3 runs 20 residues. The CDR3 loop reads CASSYHTGKEGLYSNQPQHF. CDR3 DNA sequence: TGTGCCAGCAGTTACCACACCGGCAAGGAGGGCCTATATAGCAATCAGCCCCAGCATTTT.

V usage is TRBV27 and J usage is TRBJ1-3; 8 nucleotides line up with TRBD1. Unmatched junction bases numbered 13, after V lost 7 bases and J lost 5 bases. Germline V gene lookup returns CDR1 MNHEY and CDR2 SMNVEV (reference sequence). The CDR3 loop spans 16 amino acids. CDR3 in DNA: TGTGCCAGCATGGGGGGAACGGGACAGGACCGAAACACCATATATTTT. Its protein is CASMGGTGQDRNTIYF.

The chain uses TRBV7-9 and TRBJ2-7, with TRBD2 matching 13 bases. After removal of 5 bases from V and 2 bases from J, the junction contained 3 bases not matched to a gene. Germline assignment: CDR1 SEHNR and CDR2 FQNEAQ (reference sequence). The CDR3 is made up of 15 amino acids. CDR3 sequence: CASSGGTSGTYEQYF. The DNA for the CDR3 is TGTGCCAGCAGCGGAGGGACTAGCGGGACCTACGAGCAGTACTTC.